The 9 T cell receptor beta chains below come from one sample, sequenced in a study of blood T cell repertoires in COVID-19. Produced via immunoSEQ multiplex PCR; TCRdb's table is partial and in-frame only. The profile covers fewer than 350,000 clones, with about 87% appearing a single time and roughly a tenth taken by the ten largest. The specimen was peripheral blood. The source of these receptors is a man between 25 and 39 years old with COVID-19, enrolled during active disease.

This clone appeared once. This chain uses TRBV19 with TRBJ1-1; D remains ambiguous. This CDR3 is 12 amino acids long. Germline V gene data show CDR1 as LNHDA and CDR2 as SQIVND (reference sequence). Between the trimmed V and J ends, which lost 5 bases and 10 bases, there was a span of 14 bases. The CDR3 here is CASSDRPLGAFF. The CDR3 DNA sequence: TGTGCCAGTAGTGACCGGCCCCTAGGAGCTTTCTTT.

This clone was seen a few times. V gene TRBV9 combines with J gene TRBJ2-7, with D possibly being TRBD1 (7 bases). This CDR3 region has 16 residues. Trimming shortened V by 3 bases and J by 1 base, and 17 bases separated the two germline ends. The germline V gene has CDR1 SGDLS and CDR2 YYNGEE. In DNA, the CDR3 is TGTGCCAGCAGCGCCGCTGCAGGGGGGAGATCCTACGAGCAGTACTTC. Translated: CASSAAAGGRSYEQYF.

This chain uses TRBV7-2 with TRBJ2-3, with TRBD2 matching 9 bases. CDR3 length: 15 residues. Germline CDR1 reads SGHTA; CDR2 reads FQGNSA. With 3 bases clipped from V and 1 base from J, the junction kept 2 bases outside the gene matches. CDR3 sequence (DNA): TGTGCCAGCAGCTTCTCTAGCGGGGGCACAGATACGCAGTATTTT. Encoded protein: CASSFSSGGTDTQYF.

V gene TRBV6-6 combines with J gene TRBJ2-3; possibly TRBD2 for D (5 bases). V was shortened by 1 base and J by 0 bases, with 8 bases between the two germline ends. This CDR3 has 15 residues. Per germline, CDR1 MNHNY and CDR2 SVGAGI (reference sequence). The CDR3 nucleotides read TGTGCCAGCAGTTACTTTCGAGGGAGCACAGATACGCAGTATTTT. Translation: CASSYFRGSTDTQYF.

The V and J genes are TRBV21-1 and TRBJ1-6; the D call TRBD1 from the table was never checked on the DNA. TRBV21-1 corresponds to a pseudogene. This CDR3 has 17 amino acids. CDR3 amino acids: CASSKDRGQEKNSPLHF. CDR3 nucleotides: TGTGCCAGCAGCAAAGACAGGGGTCAGGAAAAAAATTCACCCCTCCACTTT.

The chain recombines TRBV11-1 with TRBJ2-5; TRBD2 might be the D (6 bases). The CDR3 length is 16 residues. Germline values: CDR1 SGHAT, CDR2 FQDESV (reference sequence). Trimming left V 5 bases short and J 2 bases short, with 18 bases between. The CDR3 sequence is CASSAGLFGGQETQYF. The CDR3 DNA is TGTGCCAGCAGCGCCGGTTTATTCGGGGGACAAGAGACCCAGTACTTC.

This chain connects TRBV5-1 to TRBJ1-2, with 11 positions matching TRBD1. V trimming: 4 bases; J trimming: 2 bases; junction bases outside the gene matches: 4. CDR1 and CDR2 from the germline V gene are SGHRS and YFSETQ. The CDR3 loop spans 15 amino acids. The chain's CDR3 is CASSLGQGANYGYTF. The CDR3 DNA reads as TGCGCCAGCAGCCTTGGACAGGGGGCGAACTATGGCTACACCTTC.

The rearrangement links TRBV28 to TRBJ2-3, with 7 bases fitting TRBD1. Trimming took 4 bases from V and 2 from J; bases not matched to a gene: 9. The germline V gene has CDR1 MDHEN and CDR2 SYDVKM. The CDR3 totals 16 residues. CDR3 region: CASSSQGRSPTDTQYF. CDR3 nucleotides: TGTGCCAGCAGTTCACAGGGGCGCTCCCCCACAGATACGCAGTATTTT.

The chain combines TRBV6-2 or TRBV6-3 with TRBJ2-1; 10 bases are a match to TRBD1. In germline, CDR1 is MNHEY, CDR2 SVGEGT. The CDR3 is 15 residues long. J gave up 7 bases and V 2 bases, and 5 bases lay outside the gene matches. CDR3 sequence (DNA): TGTGCCAGCAGTTACCCGACAGGGGGCTTGAATGAGCAGTTCTTC. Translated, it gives CASSYPTGGLNEQFF.